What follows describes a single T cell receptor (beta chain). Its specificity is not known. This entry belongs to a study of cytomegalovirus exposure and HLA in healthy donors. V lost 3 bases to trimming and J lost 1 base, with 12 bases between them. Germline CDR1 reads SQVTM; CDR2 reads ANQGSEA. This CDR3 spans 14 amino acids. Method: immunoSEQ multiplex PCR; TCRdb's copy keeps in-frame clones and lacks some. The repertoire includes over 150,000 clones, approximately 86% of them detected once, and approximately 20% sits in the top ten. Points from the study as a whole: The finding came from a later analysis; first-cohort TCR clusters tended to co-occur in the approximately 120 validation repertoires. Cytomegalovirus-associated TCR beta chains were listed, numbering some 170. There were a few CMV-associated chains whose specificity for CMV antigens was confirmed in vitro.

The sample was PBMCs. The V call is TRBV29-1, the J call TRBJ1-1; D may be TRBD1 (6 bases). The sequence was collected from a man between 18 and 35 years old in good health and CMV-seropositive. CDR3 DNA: TGCAGCGTTGAGGGACGGGACAAGAACACTGAAGCTTTCTTT. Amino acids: CSVEGRDKNTEAFF.